The text below deals with one TCR beta chain. Its antigen target is currently unknown. No base-level quality is on record; no much larger clone is a single base apart. The donors were about 40 Caucasian individuals from Russia, aged roughly 6 to 90 years, who were systemically healthy. Around 9.7 milliliters of peripheral blood were collected from each donor into EDTA-treated Vacutainer tubes. Ficoll-Paque density-gradient centrifugation was used to isolate PBMCs, with at least 6 million per sample. Trizol reagent was used to extract total RNA from the PBMCs, yielding at least 5 micrograms per sample. For every donor, an aliquot of PBMCs went through flow cytometry to measure the percentages of naive CD45RAhigh/CD27high T cells. Libraries were built with 5' RACE. Instrument on record: Illumina HiSeq 2500. A second PCR of roughly 6 to 11 cycles was run with a J-beta primer mix and a sample-barcoded 5' primer. Each TCR beta cDNA molecule received a unique molecular identifier from a template-switch 5' adaptor carrying 12 random nucleotides. Each sample yielded at least 2.5 million CDR3-containing paired-end reads. First-strand cDNA synthesis was performed from all RNA using the Mint cDNA synthesis kit, with priming by a TRBC-specific oligonucleotide. All cDNA was treated with uracil-DNA glycosylase and then went through a first 18-cycle PCR with the universal primers M1SS and BC2_uni_R. The authors' pipeline ran thus. Each sample was normalized by randomly selecting 1 million high-quality reads, each carrying a distinct molecular identifier. Reads with shared molecular identifiers were discarded instead of being binned into consensus sequences. MiTCR, run with a Q25 quality threshold and the strictest error-elimination algorithm, handled CDR3 identification, clonotype clustering and error correction. A nonparametric unseen species model with Euler transformation was used to estimate lower-bound total TCR beta diversity. Clones were called with MiXCR by TCRdb after fastp trimmed the public reads at Q25, and only in-frame beta chains were retained. CDR3 protein duplicates are merged, each entry listing the most common genes and DNA. V and J calls and clone size were set by TCRdb, not the authors. The sample yields 890,000 or so distinct CDR3 sequences; around two thirds were counted once. The top ten clones comprise about a quarter of the sample.

This entry comes from a study of blood T cells in healthy people across ages (dated by TCRdb to the mid-2010s). General notes on the study: In model experiments, template switching captured roughly one uniquely barcoded TCR beta cDNA molecule for every two T cells. Using deep sequencing normalized with unique cDNA molecular identifiers, the study measured how TCR beta repertoire diversity changes with age. The donors were split into four age groups: young (average roughly 15 years), middle-aged (over 35), aged (62) and long-lived (approximately 80). To avoid experimental bias, donors of different ages were randomly spread across the sequencing lanes. Two additional independent replicas of 1 million unique cDNA reads from the same blood draw were analyzed for two donors (one aged 18 to 29 and one aged 80 or older).

Via the germline V gene, CDR1 is MNHEY and CDR2 SVGEGT. From the cysteine up to the phenylalanine, the CDR3 has a length of 17 residues. CDR3 DNA is the only sequence kept; it has 51 bases, read in frame from the first base. What the study reported, not specific to this receptor: Because donor CMV infection status was unknown, age-related changes in expanded clonotypes were potentially confounded. Compared with the aged group, more naive CD4+ T cells, fewer expanded clones and increased TCR diversity were shown by the long-lived group, suggesting age selection. As age increased, observed TCR beta diversity per million T cells dropped in a roughly linear way, and a significant reduction was already evident by age about 36. Observed TCR beta diversity correlated strongly with the percentage of naive T cells measured by flow cytometry. Estimates of total diversity based on one million sequenced T cells were considered lower bounds and underestimates. Since profiling was done on bulk unsorted PBMCs, naive and antigen-experienced compartments could not be conclusively compared.

The rearranged chain carries TRBV6-2 or TRBV6-3 and TRBJ2-7, and possibly TRBD1, on 6 matching bases. Matching the DNA end better, TRBJ2-4 makes the J call doubtful. The receptor's source is a man aged 30 to 45 in good health. The sequenced sample consisted of blood. The CDR3 has the sequence CASTYDPIGRTENIQYF. At the DNA level, the sequence is TGTGCCAGCACCTACGACCCTATTGGCCGGACAGAGAACATTCAGTACTTC.